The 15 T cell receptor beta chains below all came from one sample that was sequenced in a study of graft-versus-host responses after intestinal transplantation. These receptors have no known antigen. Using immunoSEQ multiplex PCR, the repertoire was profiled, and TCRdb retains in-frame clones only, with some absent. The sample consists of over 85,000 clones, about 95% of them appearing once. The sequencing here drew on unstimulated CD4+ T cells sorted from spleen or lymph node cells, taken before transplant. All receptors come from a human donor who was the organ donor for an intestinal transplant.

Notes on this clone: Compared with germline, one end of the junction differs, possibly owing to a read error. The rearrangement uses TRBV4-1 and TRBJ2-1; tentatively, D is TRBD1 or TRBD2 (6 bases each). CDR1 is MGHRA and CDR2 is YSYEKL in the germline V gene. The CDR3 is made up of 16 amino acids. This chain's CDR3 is CASRQGAGTTYNEQFF. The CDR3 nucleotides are TGCGCCAGCAGGCAAGGGGCGGGGACAACCTACAATGAGCAGTTCTTC.

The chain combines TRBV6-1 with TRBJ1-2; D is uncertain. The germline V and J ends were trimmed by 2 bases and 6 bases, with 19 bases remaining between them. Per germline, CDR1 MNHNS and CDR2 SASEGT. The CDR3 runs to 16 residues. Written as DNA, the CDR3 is TGTGCCAGCAGTGAAAGGAGTGGGTTAGGAACGGATGGCTACACCTTC. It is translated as CASSERSGLGTDGYTF.

The CDR3, as DNA: TGCGCCAGCAGCTTGTCAGTCGGTGCAGGGGAAGCTTTCTTT. Its translation is CASSLSVGAGEAFF. The V gene is TRBV5-1, the J gene TRBJ1-1; D might be TRBD1 (5 bases). V shed 1 base and J shed 8 bases, with 15 bases lying between them. This CDR3 is built from 14 residues. CDR1 and CDR2 from the germline V gene are SGHRS and YFSETQ.

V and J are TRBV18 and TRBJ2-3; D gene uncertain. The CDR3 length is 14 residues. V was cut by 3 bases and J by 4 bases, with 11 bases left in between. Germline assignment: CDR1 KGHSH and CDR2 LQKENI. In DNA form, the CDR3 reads TGTGCCAGCTCACCGTCACTGGGTCCAGATACGCAGTATTTT. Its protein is CASSPSLGPDTQYF.

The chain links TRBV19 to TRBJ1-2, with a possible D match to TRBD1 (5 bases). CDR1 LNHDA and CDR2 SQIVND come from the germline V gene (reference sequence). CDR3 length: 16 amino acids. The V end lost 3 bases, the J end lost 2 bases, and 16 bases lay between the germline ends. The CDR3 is CASSILATVINYGYTF. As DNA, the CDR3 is TGTGCCAGTAGTATCCTCGCGACAGTAATCAACTATGGCTACACCTTC.

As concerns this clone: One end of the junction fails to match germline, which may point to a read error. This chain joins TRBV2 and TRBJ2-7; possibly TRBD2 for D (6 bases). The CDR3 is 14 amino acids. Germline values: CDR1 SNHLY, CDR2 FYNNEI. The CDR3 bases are TGTGCCAGCTGTGAAAGGGACTCCAACTCCGAGCAGTACTTC. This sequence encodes CASCERDSNSEQYF. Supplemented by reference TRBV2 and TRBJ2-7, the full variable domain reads EPEVTQTPSHQVTQMGQEVILRCVPISNHLYFYWYRQILGQKVEFLVSFYNNEISEKSEIFDDQFSVERPDGSNFTLKIRSTKLEDSAMYFCASCERDSNSEQYFGPGTRLTVT.

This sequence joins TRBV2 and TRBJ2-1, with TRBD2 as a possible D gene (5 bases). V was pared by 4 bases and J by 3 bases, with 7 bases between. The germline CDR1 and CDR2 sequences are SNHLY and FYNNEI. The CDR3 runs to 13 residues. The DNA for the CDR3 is TGTGCCAGCAGTGGAGGGAGCTACAATGAGCAGTTCTTC. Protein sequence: CASSGGSYNEQFF.

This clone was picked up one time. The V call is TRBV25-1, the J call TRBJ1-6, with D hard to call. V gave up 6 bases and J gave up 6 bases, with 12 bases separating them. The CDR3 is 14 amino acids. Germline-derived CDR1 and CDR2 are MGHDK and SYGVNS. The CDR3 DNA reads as TGTGCCAGCAGAAACGGGCCACTTAATTCACCCCTCCACTTT. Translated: CASRNGPLNSPLHF.

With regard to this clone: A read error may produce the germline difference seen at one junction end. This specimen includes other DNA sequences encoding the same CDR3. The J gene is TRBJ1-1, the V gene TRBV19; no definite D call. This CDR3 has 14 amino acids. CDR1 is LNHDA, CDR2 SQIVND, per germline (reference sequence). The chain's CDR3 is CASSTRFMNTEAFF. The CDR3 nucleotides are TGTGCCAGTAGCACAAGGTTCATGAACACTGAAGCCTTCTTT. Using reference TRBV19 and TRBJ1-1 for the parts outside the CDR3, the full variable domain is DGGITQSPKYLFRKEGQNVTLSCEQNLNHDAMYWYRQDPGQGLRLIYYSQIVNDFQKGDIAEGYSVSREKKESFPLTVTSAQKNPTAFYLCASSTRFMNTEAFFGQGTRLTVV.

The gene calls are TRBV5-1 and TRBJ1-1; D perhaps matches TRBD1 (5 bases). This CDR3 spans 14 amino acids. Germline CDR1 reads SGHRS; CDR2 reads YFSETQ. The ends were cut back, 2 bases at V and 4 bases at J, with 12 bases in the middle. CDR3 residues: CASSFGASSTEAFF. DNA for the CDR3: TGCGCCAGCAGCTTTGGGGCGTCCTCCACTGAAGCTTTCTTT.

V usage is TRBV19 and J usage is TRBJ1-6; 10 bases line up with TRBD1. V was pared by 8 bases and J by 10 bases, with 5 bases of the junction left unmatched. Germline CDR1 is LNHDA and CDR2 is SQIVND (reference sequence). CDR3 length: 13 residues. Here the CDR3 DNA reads TGTGCCAGTCAGGGACAGGGGCGGTCACCCCTCCACTTT. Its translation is CASQGQGRSPLHF.

This CDR3 reads CASSLAGPGRGGYGYTF. The DNA for the CDR3 is TGTGCCAGCAGCTTGGCCGGGCCGGGTCGAGGTGGCTATGGCTACACCTTC. The V and J genes are TRBV5-8 and TRBJ1-2, with unresolved D. The V gene's germline CDR1 is SGHTS and CDR2 YDEGEE. The CDR3 sequence is 17 residues long. The ends were cut back, 0 bases at V and 4 bases at J, with 19 bases in the middle.

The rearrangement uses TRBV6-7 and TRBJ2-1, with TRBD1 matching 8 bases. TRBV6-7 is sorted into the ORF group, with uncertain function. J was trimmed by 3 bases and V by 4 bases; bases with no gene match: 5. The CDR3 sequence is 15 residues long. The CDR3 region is CASSFGQGIYNEQFF. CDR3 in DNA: TGTGCCAGCAGTTTCGGACAGGGCATCTACAATGAGCAGTTCTTC.

The CDR3, as DNA: TGTGCCAGCAGCCCTCTTTGGAGTAGAACTGAAGCTTTCTTT. Its protein is CASSPLWSRTEAFF. The chain is built from TRBV28 and TRBJ1-1; D not certain. V was clipped by 6 bases and J by 5 bases, with 16 bases between them. The length of the CDR3 is 14 residues. Per germline, CDR1 MDHEN and CDR2 SYDVKM.

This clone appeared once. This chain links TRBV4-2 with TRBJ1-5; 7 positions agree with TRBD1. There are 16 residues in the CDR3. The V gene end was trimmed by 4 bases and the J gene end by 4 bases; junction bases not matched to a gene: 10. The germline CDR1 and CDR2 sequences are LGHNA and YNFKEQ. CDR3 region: CASSPPRQGGNQPQHF. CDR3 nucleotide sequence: TGTGCCAGCAGCCCACCCCGGCAGGGGGGGAATCAGCCCCAGCATTTT.